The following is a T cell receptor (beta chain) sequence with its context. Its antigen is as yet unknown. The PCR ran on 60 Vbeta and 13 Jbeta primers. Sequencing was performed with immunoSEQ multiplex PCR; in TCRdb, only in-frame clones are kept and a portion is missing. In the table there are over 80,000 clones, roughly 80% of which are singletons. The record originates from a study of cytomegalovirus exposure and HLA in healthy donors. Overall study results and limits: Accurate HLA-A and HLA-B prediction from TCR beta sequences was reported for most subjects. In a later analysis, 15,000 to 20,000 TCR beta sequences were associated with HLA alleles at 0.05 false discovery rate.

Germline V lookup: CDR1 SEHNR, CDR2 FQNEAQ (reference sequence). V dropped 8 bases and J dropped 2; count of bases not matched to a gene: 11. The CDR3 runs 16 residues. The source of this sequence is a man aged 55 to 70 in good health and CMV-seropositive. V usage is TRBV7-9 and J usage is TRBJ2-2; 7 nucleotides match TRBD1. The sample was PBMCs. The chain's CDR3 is CASLHPTGPNTGELFF. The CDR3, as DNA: TGTGCCAGCTTACACCCGACAGGGCCAAACACCGGGGAGCTGTTTTTT. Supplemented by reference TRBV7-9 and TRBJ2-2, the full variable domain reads DTGVSQNPRHKITKRGQNVTFRCDPISEHNRLYWYRQTLGQGPEFLTYFQNEAQLEKSRLLSDRFSAERPKGSFSTLEIQRTEQGDSAMYLCASLHPTGPNTGELFFGEGSRLTVL.